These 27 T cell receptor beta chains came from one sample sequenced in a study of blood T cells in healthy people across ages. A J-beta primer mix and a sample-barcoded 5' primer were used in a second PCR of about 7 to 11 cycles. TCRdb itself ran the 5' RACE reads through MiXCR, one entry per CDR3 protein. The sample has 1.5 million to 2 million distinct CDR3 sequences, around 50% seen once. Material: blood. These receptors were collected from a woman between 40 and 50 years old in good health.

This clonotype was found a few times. The CDR3 DNA is TGCAGTGCTAGAGATAGCGGGGGGGTCAATGAGCAGTTCTTC. This translates into CSARDSGGVNEQFF. This chain uses TRBV20-1 with TRBJ2-1, with TRBD2 matching over 11 bases. V gave up 0 bases and J gave up 6 bases; unmatched junction bases: 1. Germline V lookup: CDR1 DFQATT, CDR2 SNEGSKA (reference sequence). The CDR3 has 14 residues.

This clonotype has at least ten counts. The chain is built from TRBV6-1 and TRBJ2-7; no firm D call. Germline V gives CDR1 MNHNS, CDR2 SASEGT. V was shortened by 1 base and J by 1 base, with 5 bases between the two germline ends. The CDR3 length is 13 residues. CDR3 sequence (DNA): TGTGCCAGCAGTGAAGGGTCGTCCTACGAGCAGTACTTC. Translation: CASSEGSSYEQYF.

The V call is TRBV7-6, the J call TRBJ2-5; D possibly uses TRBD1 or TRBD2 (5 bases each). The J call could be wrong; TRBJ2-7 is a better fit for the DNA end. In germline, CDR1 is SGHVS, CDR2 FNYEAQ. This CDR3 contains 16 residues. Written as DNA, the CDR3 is TGTGCCAGCAGCTTGGGACCTATGACAGCTTCCTACGAGCAGTACTTC. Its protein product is CASSLGPMTASYEQYF.

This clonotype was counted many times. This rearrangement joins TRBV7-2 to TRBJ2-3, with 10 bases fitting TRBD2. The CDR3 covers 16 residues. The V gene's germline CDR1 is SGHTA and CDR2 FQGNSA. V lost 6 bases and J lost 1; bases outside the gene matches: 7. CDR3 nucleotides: TGTGCCAGCAGTAGATTGGGGACTAGCGGCACAGATACGCAGTATTTT. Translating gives CASSRLGTSGTDTQYF.

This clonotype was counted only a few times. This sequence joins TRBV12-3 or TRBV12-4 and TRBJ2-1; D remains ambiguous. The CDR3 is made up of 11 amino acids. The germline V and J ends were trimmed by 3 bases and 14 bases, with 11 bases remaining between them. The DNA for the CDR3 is TGTGCCAGCAGTTTTTCGACCGTTGAGTTCTTC. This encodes CASSFSTVEFF.

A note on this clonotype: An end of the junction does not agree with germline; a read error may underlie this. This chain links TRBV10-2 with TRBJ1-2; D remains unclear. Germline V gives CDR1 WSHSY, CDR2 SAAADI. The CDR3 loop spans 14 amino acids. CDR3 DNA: TGCGCCAGCGGTGAGAGGAGGCGAAACTATGGCTACACCTTC. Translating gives CASGERRRNYGYTF.

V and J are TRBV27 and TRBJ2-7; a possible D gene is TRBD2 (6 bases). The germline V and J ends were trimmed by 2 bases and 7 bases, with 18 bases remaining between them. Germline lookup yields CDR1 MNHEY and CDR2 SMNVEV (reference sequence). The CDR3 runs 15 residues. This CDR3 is CASSLPGVGNNEQYF. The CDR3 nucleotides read TGTGCCAGCAGTTTACCGGGGGTAGGGAACAATGAGCAGTACTTC.

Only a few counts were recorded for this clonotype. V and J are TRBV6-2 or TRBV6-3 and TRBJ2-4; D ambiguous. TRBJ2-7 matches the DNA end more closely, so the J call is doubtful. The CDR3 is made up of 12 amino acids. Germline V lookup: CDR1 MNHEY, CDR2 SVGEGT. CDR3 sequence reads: CASRNGDYEQYF. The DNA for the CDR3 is TGTGCCAGCAGGAATGGAGACTACGAGCAGTACTTC.

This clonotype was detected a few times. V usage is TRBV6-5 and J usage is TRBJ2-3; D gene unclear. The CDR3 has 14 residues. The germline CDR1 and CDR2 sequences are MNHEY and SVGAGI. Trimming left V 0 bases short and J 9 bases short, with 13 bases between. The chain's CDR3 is CASSYSRWLVTQYF. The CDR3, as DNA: TGTGCCAGCAGTTACTCGCGGTGGCTAGTAACGCAGTATTTT.

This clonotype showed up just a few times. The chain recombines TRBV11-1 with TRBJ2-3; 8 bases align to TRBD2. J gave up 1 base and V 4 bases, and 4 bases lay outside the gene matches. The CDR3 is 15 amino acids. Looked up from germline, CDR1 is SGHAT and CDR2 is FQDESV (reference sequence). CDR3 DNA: TGTGCCAGCAGCTCCAGGCGGGGGGGCACAGATACGCAGTATTTT. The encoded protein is CASSSRRGGTDTQYF.

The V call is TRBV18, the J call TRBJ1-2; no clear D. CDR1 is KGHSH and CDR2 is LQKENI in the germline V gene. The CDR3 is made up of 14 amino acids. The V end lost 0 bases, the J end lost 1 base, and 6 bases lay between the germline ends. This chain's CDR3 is CASSPPWNNYGYTF. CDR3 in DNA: TGTGCCAGCTCACCACCGTGGAATAACTATGGCTACACCTTC.

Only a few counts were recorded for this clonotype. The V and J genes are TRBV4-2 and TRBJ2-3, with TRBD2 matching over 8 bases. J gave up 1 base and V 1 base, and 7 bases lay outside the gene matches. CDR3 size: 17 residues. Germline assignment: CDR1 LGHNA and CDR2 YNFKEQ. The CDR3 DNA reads TGTGCCAGCAGCCAAGGGGATAGCGGGGACGGCACAGATACGCAGTATTTT. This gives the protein CASSQGDSGDGTDTQYF.

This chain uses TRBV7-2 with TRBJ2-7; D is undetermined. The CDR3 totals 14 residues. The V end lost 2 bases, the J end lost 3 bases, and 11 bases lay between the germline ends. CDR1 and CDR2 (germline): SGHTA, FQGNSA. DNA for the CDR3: TGTGCCAGCAGCTTAAATCTGGGAATCTACGAGCAGTACTTC. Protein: CASSLNLGIYEQYF.

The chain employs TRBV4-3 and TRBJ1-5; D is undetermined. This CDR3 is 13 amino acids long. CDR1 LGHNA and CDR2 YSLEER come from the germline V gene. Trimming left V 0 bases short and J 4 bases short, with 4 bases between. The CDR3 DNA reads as TGCGCCAGCAGCCAAGATATTAATCAGCCCCAGCATTTT. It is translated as CASSQDINQPQHF.

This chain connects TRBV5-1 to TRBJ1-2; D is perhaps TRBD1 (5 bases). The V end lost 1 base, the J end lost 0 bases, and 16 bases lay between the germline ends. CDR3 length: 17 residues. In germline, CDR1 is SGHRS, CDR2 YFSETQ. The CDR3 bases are TGCGCCAGCAGCTTGAAAACCGGGACGGGGACTAACTATGGCTACACCTTC. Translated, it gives CASSLKTGTGTNYGYTF.

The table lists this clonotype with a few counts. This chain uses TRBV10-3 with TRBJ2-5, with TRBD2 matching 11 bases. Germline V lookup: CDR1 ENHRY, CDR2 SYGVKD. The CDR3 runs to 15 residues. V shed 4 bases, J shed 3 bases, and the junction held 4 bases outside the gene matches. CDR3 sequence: CAISGGTSGKETQYF. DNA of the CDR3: TGTGCCATCAGTGGCGGGACTAGCGGCAAAGAGACCCAGTACTTC.

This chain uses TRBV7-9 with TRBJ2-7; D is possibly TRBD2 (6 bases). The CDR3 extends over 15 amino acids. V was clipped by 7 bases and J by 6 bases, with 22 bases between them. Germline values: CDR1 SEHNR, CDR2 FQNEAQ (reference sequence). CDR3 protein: CASTRERKEGFEQYF. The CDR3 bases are TGTGCCAGCACGAGGGAACGGAAGGAGGGGTTCGAGCAGTACTTC.

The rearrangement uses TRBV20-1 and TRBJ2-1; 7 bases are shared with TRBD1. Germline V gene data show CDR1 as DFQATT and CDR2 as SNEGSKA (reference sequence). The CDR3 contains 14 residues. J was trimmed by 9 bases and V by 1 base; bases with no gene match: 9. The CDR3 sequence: CSARGGRGTGEQFF. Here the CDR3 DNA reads TGCAGTGCTAGAGGGGGCAGGGGGACGGGTGAGCAGTTCTTC.

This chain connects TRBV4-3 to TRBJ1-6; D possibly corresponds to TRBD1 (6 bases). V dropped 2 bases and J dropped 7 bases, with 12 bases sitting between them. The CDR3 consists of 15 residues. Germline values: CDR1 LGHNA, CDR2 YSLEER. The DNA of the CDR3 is TGCGCCAGCAGCCAATCGGGGGGCCAGAATTCACCCCTCCACTTT. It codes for CASSQSGGQNSPLHF.

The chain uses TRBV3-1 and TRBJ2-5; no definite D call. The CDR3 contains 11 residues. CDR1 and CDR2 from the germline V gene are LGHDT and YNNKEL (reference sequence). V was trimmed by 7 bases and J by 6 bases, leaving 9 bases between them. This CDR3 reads CASILGQTQYF. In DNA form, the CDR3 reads TGTGCCAGCATCCTAGGGCAGACCCAGTACTTC.

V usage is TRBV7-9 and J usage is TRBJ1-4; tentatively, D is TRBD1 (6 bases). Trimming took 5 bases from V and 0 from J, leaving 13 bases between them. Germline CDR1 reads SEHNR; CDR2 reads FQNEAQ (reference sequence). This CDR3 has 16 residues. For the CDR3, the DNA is TGTGCCAGCAGCCTCGGGACACCTGCAACTAATGAAAAACTGTTTTTT. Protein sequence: CASSLGTPATNEKLFF.

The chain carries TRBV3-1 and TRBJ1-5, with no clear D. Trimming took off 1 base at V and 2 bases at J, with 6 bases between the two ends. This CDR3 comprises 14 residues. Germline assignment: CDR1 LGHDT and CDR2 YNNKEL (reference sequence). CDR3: CASSQGVGNQPQHF. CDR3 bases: TGTGCCAGCAGCCAAGGGGTGGGCAATCAGCCCCAGCATTTT.

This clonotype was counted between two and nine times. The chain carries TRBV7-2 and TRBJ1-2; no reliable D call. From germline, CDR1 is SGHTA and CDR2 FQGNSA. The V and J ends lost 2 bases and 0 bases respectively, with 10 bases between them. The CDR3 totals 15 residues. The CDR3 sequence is CASSLRRVTNYGYTF. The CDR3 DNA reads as TGTGCCAGCAGCTTAAGAAGGGTCACTAACTATGGCTACACCTTC.

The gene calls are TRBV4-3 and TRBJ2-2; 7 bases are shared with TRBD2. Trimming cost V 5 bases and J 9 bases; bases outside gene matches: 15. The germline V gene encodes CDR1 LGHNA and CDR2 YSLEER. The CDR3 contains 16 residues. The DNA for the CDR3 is TGCGCCAGCAGCGACACTACGGGCGGGGGAGGAAGGGAGCTGTTTTTT. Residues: CASSDTTGGGGRELFF.

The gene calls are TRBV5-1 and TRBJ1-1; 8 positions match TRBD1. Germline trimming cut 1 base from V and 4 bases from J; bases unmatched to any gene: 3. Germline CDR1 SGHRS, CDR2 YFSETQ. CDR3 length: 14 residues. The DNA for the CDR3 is TGCGCCAGCAGCTTGATGCAGGGGGCCACTGAAGCTTTCTTT. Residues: CASSLMQGATEAFF.

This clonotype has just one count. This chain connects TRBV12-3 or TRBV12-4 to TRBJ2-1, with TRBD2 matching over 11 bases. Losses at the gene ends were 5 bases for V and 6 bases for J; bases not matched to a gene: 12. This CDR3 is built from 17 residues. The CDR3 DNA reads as TGTGCCAGCAGTCGTAGCGTGACTAGCGGGGCTGGCAATGAGCAGTTCTTC. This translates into CASSRSVTSGAGNEQFF.

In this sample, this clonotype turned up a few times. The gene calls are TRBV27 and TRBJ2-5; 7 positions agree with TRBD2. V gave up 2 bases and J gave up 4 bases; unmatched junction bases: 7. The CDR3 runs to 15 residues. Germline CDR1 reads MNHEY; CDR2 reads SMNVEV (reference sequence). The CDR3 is CASSLERGTVETQYF. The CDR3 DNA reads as TGTGCCAGCAGTTTAGAGCGGGGTACGGTAGAGACCCAGTACTTC.